This is a list of T cell receptor beta chains from one sample in a study of T cells in localized non-small cell lung cancer. This table comes from immunoSEQ multiplex PCR, and its TCRdb copy is limited to in-frame clones, with some not included. This table holds around 1,700 clones, approximately 35% found once. Here the sequenced sample was lung tumor tissue, taken before any cancer treatment. Every receptor here comes from a female donor of 60 years or more with stage I lung adenocarcinoma. Both conserved end residues are part of each CDR3. Fields, in order: V gene, clone size, D gene, J gene, CDR3 DNA, CDR3 protein. D genes are given only for firm matches. A row's size may be missing; if present it is once, few, many or a size class.

TRBV19	NA	NA	TRBJ2-7	TGTGCCAGCGCCTTAAACAGGGCGGGCTACGAGCAGTACTTC	CASALNRAGYEQYF
TRBV9	few	NA	TRBJ1-1	TGTGCCAGCAGGCCAAGGGGGGAGAACACTGAAGCTTTCTTT	CASRPRGENTEAFF
TRBV6-8	few	TRBD1	TRBJ1-2	TGTGCCAGCAGTTACTCCCAGGGGGCGGATGGCTACACCTTC	CASSYSQGADGYTF
TRBV6-8	medium-sized	TRBD1	TRBJ1-2	TGTGCCAGCATTCGAACCAGACAGGGGGCCGGGAACTATGGCTACACCTTC	CASIRTRQGAGNYGYTF
TRBV12-2	NA	NA	TRBJ2-2	TGTGCCTGGGGAACAGGGTTGAACACCGGGGAGCTGTTTTTT	CAWGTGLNTGELFF
TRBV11-3	NA	TRBD1	TRBJ1-1	TGTGCCAGCAGCCTAGAGGGGGCGCGGAACACTGAAGCTTTCTTT	CASSLEGARNTEAFF
TRBV18	NA	NA	TRBJ2-7	TGTGCCAGCTCACCACTCCCTAGCACAAGCTCCTACGAGCAGTACTTC	CASSPLPSTSSYEQYF
TRBV7-5	few	NA	TRBJ2-7	TGTGCCAGCAGCTCGGGGGACACCCAAAGTATACAGCAGTACTTC	CASSSGDTQSIQQYF
TRBV11-3	NA	NA	TRBJ2-2	TGTGCCAGCAGCTTTAGGGCAGAGAACACCGGGGAGCTGTTTTTT	CASSFRAENTGELFF
TRBV11-3	NA	NA	TRBJ1-2	TGTGCTAGCAGCTACTATCGACAAACCGCTAACTATGGCTACACCTTC	CASSYYRQTANYGYTF
TRBV28	NA	TRBD2	TRBJ2-3	TGTGCCGCCTATACGCTCCCGACTAGCGGGGACACAGATACGCAGTATTTT	CAAYTLPTSGDTDTQYF
TRBV19	NA	TRBD1	TRBJ2-3	TGTGCCAGTAGTATTAACAGGGGCTTGACAGATACGCAGTATTTT	CASSINRGLTDTQYF
TRBV11-3	NA	TRBD2	TRBJ2-5	TGTGCCAGCAGCCCGAGACAGGGTTGGCTAGCGGGAGGGCAAGAGACCCAGTACTTC	CASSPRQGWLAGGQETQYF
TRBV18	NA	NA	TRBJ2-5	TGTGCCAGCTCACCACTGGGCCAACCTGGGGAGACCCAGTACTTC	CASSPLGQPGETQYF
TRBV11-3	large	NA	TRBJ2-2	TGTGCCAGCAGCCAAGTGAGGGAGGACACCGGGGAGCTGTTTTTT	CASSQVREDTGELFF
TRBV28	NA	NA	TRBJ2-1	TGTGCCAGCAGTTTAGTGGGATACAATGAGCAGTTCTTC	CASSLVGYNEQFF
TRBV5-1	few	TRBD1	TRBJ2-7	TGCGCCAGCAGCTTGGACCCCGGGACAGGGACGAGAGAGCAGTACTTC	CASSLDPGTGTREQYF